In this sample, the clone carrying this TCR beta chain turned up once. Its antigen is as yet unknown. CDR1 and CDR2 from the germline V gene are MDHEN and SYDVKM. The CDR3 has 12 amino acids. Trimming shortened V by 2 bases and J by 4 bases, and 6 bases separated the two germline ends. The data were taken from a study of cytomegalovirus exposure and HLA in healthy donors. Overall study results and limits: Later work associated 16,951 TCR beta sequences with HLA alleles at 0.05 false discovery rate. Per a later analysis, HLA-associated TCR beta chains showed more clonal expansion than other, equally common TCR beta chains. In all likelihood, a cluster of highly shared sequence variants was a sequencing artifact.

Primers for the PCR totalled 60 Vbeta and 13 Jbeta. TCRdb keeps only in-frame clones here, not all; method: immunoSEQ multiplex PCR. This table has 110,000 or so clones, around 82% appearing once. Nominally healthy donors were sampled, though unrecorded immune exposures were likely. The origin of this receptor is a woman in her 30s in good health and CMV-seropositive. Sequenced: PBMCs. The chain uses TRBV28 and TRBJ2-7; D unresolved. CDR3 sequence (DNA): TGTGCCAGCAGTTTAGCAGGTTACGAGCAGTACTTC. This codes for CASSLAGYEQYF.